This T cell receptor beta chain derives from a study of beta chain features in type 1 diabetes. The study's findings and limits: For type 1 diabetes patients, VDJ junctions showed fewer insertions and more deletions.

Trimming removed 6 bases from V and 7 bases from J, with 10 bases in between. The CDR3 length is 12 residues. The V gene's germline CDR1 is MNHNY and CDR2 SVGAGI (reference sequence). Blood was drawn once from each donor into heparinised tubes. The draws averaged about 0.11 L. Stem cell-like memory, regulatory, central memory and naive CD4+ cells were sorted via CD45RO/CCR7/CD25/CD127/CD95/CD27. Populations obtained by sorting all exceeded 95% purity. A note on this clone: Its specificity is unknown.

Expressed TCRB transcripts were sequenced after all isolated RNA was converted to cDNA. Assay used: immunoSEQ multiplex PCR; TCRdb lists only in-frame clones, some missing. The sample has 250,000 to 300,000 clones; roughly 8% are singletons. The chain employs TRBV6-6 and TRBJ2-1; D not resolved. Sequencing used central memory CD4+ T cells from blood. The TCR originated in a woman aged 18-29 years in good health. The CDR3 DNA follows: TGTGCCAGCAGAAAATCCGGGAATGAGCAGTTCTTC. Encoded protein: CASRKSGNEQFF.